The 8 T cell receptor beta chains in this list originate from one sample, sequenced in a study of blood T cell repertoires in COVID-19. Only in-frame clones appear in the TCRdb table, and some are missing; sequencing was by immunoSEQ multiplex PCR. Altogether 200,000 to 250,000 clones are present, 70% to 90% being singletons, with the ten largest covering under 14%. The sample taken for sequencing was PBMCs or T cells enriched from blood (not recorded which). All receptors derive from a young man who had recovered from COVID-19.

V gene TRBV28 combines with J gene TRBJ2-7, with 8 bases lining up with TRBD1. CDR3 length: 15 amino acids. Trimming cost V 5 bases and J 6 bases; bases outside gene matches: 12. Looked up from germline, CDR1 is MDHEN and CDR2 is SYDVKM. The DNA of the CDR3 is TGTGCCAGCAGTACCCCCAGGGGGCAGGGGGCCGAGCAGTACTTC. Its translation: CASSTPRGQGAEQYF.

Many counts were recorded for this clone. This chain connects TRBV6-5 to TRBJ2-3; 9 bases align to TRBD2. Germline CDR1 is MNHEY and CDR2 is SVGAGI. J was trimmed by 2 bases and V by 4 bases; bases with no gene match: 4. The length of the CDR3 is 15 residues. The CDR3 DNA reads as TGTGCCAGCAGTTTCGGGACTAGCCACACAGATACGCAGTATTTT. Encoded protein: CASSFGTSHTDTQYF.

The V call is TRBV19, the J call TRBJ1-5; possible D gene TRBD1, 6 bases. V gave up 3 bases and J gave up 3 bases, with 15 bases separating them. The CDR3 length is 16 residues. Germline lookup yields CDR1 LNHDA and CDR2 SQIVND (reference sequence). The CDR3 is CASSIRTVEINQPQHF. The CDR3 DNA sequence: TGTGCCAGTAGTATCCGGACAGTGGAGATCAATCAGCCCCAGCATTTT.

This chain connects TRBV4-2 to TRBJ2-1; TRBD2 agrees at 13 bases. After removal of 4 bases from V and 7 bases from J, the junction contained 13 bases not matched to a gene. Germline V gene data show CDR1 as LGHNA and CDR2 as YNFKEQ. The CDR3 contains 18 residues. The CDR3 DNA follows: TGTGCCAGCAGCCCTGCCGGACTAGCGGGAGTGGCCGGGAATGAGCAGTTCTTC. This translates into CASSPAGLAGVAGNEQFF.

This clone was seen once. The CDR3: CASNGTGEGLEPQHF. The CDR3 nucleotides are TGCGCCAGCAATGGGACAGGGGAGGGTTTAGAGCCCCAGCATTTT. This rearrangement joins TRBV10-1 to TRBJ1-5; TRBD1 agrees at 10 bases. The V segment lost 7 bases and the J segment 8 bases; nucleotides outside the gene matches: 11. The CDR3 has 15 amino acids. Germline CDR1 reads WNHNN; CDR2 reads SYGVQD (reference sequence).

The V gene is TRBV9, the J gene TRBJ1-4, with 9 bases fitting TRBD1. Unmatched junction bases numbered 3, after V lost 0 bases and J lost 0 bases. Germline CDR1 SGDLS, CDR2 YYNGEE. CDR3 length: 17 residues. As DNA, the CDR3 is TGTGCCAGCAGCGTAGAACAGGGGGCTGCAACTAATGAAAAACTGTTTTTT. This encodes CASSVEQGAATNEKLFF.

CDR3 sequence: CASVGQVNQPQHF. CDR3 coding DNA: TGTGCCAGCGTGGGGCAGGTTAATCAGCCCCAGCATTTT. This chain connects TRBV12-3 or TRBV12-4 to TRBJ1-5, with D possibly being TRBD1 (5 bases). Trimming left V 8 bases short and J 4 bases short, with 12 bases between. CDR3 size: 13 residues.

The chain uses TRBV7-9 and TRBJ1-1; D is unclear. Deletions cut 2 bases from V and 0 bases from J, with 7 bases between. Germline CDR1 and CDR2: SEHNR and FQNEAQ (reference sequence). The CDR3 is 14 amino acids. CDR3 residues: CASSLRVMNTEAFF. The DNA of the CDR3 is TGTGCCAGCAGCTTACGGGTAATGAACACTGAAGCTTTCTTT. Filled out from reference TRBV7-9 and TRBJ1-1, the complete variable domain reads DTGVSQNPRHKITKRGQNVTFRCDPISEHNRLYWYRQTLGQGPEFLTYFQNEAQLEKSRLLSDRFSAERPKGSFSTLEIQRTEQGDSAMYLCASSLRVMNTEAFFGQGTRLTVV.